One T cell receptor beta chain is described in this entry. This record comes from a study of siplizumab effects on memory and regulatory T cells. The CDR3 runs 13 residues. Germline lookup yields CDR1 ENHRY and CDR2 SYGVKD. The germline V and J ends were trimmed by 7 bases and 0 bases, with 9 bases remaining between them. This table comes from immunoSEQ multiplex PCR, and its TCRdb copy is limited to in-frame clones, with some not included. The data show about 69,000 clones, approximately 89% seen once. This TCR derives from a human donor in good health. The specimen was Tregs sorted from blood. The chain combines TRBV10-3 with TRBJ1-1; possibly TRBD1 for D (5 bases). This CDR3 is CAIKGGVNTEAFF. The CDR3 DNA sequence: TGTGCCATCAAAGGAGGGGTGAACACTGAAGCTTTCTTT.